Below are 17 T cell receptor beta chains sequenced from a single sample in a study of cytomegalovirus exposure and HLA in healthy donors. The PCR had 60 Vbeta and 13 Jbeta primers. Some clones are missing from TCRdb's copy, which holds only in-frame ones; the method was immunoSEQ multiplex PCR. The table lists about 190,000 clones, around 67% of them singletons. Sequenced input: PBMCs. Every receptor here comes from a young woman in good health and CMV-seropositive.

For this clone: The junction does not match germline at one end; this may be a read error. The gene calls are TRBV28 and TRBJ2-7; a possible D gene is TRBD1 (5 bases). The CDR3 sequence is 12 residues long. Germline V gives CDR1 MDHEN, CDR2 SYDVKM. CDR3 in amino acids: CASSQPGVSQGF. CDR3 sequence (DNA): TGTGCCAGCAGCCAACCTGGGGTCTCGCAGGGCTTC. The whole variable domain, filled in from reference TRBV28 and TRBJ2-7, reads DVKVTQSSRYLVKRTGEKVFLECVQDMDHENMFWYRQDPGLGLRLIYFSYDVKMKEKGDIPEGYSVSREKKERFSLILESASTNQTSMYLCASSQPGVSQGFGPGTRLTVT.

This chain joins TRBV5-4 and TRBJ2-5, with 8 nucleotides matching TRBD2. Germline assignment: CDR1 SGHNT and CDR2 YYREEE (reference sequence). There are 14 residues in the CDR3. The junction had 5 bases not matched to a gene; V was cut back by 2 bases and J by 5 bases. Written as DNA, the CDR3 is TGTGCCAGCAGCTTAAGACTAGCGTCGGAGACCCAGTACTTC. Translation gives CASSLRLASETQYF.

This chain connects TRBV19 to TRBJ2-1, with D maybe TRBD2 (6 bases). The germline gives CDR1 LNHDA, CDR2 SQIVND (reference sequence). This CDR3 is 16 amino acids long. The V end lost 4 bases, the J end lost 5 bases, and 18 bases lay between the germline ends. The DNA of the CDR3 is TGTGCCAGTAGTAGACTACTAGCCCTACTAGACAATGAGCAGTTCTTC. It specifies CASSRLLALLDNEQFF.

The chain combines TRBV29-1 with TRBJ1-2, with TRBD1 matching over 9 bases. CDR3 size: 16 residues. V shed 4 bases, J shed 4 bases, and the junction held 13 bases outside the gene matches. Germline lookup yields CDR1 SQVTM and CDR2 ANQGSEA. CDR3 nucleotide sequence: TGCAGCGTTGGCAGGGGACAGGGTAAAGTCAGCTATGGCTACACCTTC. Translated, it gives CSVGRGQGKVSYGYTF.

Worth noting for this clone: One end of the junction does not line up with germline, which may come from a read error. V gene TRBV7-9 combines with J gene TRBJ1-1; 7 nucleotides agree with TRBD1. Germline lookup yields CDR1 SEHNR and CDR2 FQNEAQ (reference sequence). There are 15 residues in the CDR3. The CDR3 sequence is CSSSLVVGGATEAFF. DNA of the CDR3: TGTTCCAGCAGCTTAGTGGTAGGGGGCGCGACTGAAGCTTTCTTT. Combining the CDR3 with reference TRBV7-9 and TRBJ1-1 gives the whole variable domain DTGVSQNPRHKITKRGQNVTFRCDPISEHNRLYWYRQTLGQGPEFLTYFQNEAQLEKSRLLSDRFSAERPKGSFSTLEIQRTEQGDSAMYLCSSSLVVGGATEAFFGQGTRLTVV.

This clone was counted at least ten times. The V and J genes are TRBV19 and TRBJ2-2, with 15 bases fitting TRBD2. The CDR3 has 16 amino acids. In germline, CDR1 is LNHDA, CDR2 SQIVND (reference sequence). Trimming took 4 bases from V and 4 from J; bases not matched to a gene: 1. CDR3 sequence: CASSRTSGRVTGELFF. In nucleotides, the CDR3 is TGTGCCAGTAGTAGGACTAGCGGGAGGGTCACCGGGGAGCTGTTTTTT.

The genes are TRBV27 and TRBJ2-1, with TRBD1 matching 7 bases. The CDR3 loop spans 13 amino acids. V dropped 7 bases and J dropped 6; count of bases not matched to a gene: 6. CDR1 and CDR2 (germline): MNHEY, SMNVEV (reference sequence). The CDR3 sequence: CASTDRATNEQFF. In DNA form, the CDR3 reads TGTGCCAGCACTGACAGGGCTACCAATGAGCAGTTCTTC.

V usage is TRBV6-5 and J usage is TRBJ2-1; 11 nucleotides agree with TRBD2. The germline V gene encodes CDR1 MNHEY and CDR2 SVGAGI. CDR3 size: 13 residues. V shed 6 bases and J 10 bases; nucleotides not matched to a gene: 5. The CDR3 spells CASRTSGKGEQFF. The CDR3 nucleotides are TGTGCCAGCAGGACTAGCGGGAAGGGGGAGCAGTTCTTC.

The CDR3: CASSTSVREASDTQYF. The CDR3 bases are TGTGCCAGCAGTACGAGCGTGCGGGAGGCCTCAGATACGCAGTATTTT. The gene calls are TRBV5-4 and TRBJ2-3, with 8 nucleotides matching TRBD2. The CDR3 runs 16 residues. Germline V CDR1 and CDR2: SGHNT, YYREEE (reference sequence). J was trimmed by 4 bases and V by 5 bases; bases with no gene match: 12.

The table lists this clone with a count of one. The rearrangement links TRBV7-2 to TRBJ2-7; 8 bases align to TRBD1. CDR3 length equals 14 residues. Germline V gene sequence: CDR1 SGHTA, CDR2 FQGNSA. Germline trimming cut 5 bases from V and 0 bases from J; bases unmatched to any gene: 3. The CDR3 DNA is TGTGCCAGCAGCCGGACAGGGAGCTCCTACGAGCAGTACTTC. Its protein product is CASSRTGSSYEQYF.

This chain joins TRBV18 and TRBJ1-1; TRBD1 is a possible D gene (6 bases). CDR1 KGHSH and CDR2 LQKENI come from the germline V gene. V was shortened by 3 bases and J by 7 bases, with 21 bases between the two germline ends. The CDR3 covers 16 residues. The CDR3 DNA follows: TGTGCCAGCTCACCCCAACGGGGGCGGGGGCCGAGTGAAGCTTTCTTT. This translates into CASSPQRGRGPSEAFF.

This clone was counted only a few times. The chain is built from TRBV10-3 and TRBJ2-1; a weak D match, TRBD2 (5 bases). The CDR3 has 13 residues. Trimming removed 7 bases from V and 8 bases from J, with 15 bases in between. Germline assignment: CDR1 ENHRY and CDR2 SYGVKD. CDR3 protein: CAIKGGLRDEQFF. CDR3 DNA sequence: TGTGCCATCAAGGGCGGACTTCGGGATGAGCAGTTCTTC.

This chain links TRBV19 with TRBJ1-2; tentative D call: TRBD1 (5 bases). V was pared by 5 bases and J by 7 bases, with 8 bases between. The CDR3 length is 11 residues. CDR1 and CDR2 (germline): LNHDA, SQIVND (reference sequence). The CDR3 DNA follows: TGTGCCAGTAGTCAGGGTCCTGGCTACACCTTC. It yields the protein CASSQGPGYTF.

This clone turned up a few times. This rearrangement joins TRBV2 to TRBJ2-6, with 7 positions matching TRBD1. This CDR3 has 15 amino acids. The germline CDR1 and CDR2 sequences are SNHLY and FYNNEI. V gave up 7 bases and J gave up 2 bases; unmatched junction bases: 5. The CDR3 region is CASKSTGPGANVLTF. The CDR3 nucleotides are TGTGCCAGCAAATCGACAGGGCCTGGGGCCAACGTCCTGACTTTC.

V and J are TRBV18 and TRBJ2-1; D is uncertain. The CDR3 has 16 amino acids. V gave up 3 bases and J gave up 6 bases, with 18 bases separating them. Germline V gives CDR1 KGHSH, CDR2 LQKENI. The CDR3, as DNA: TGTGCCAGCTCACCCACAGTTTCGGTCTCAGGCAATGAGCAGTTCTTC. It encodes CASSPTVSVSGNEQFF.

The gene calls are TRBV6-4 and TRBJ2-7, with a weak D call TRBD1 (6 bases). CDR1 is MRHNA, CDR2 SNTAGT, per germline. The CDR3 is 12 residues long. CDR3 coding DNA: TGTGGAGATTCTAGGGGGTGCTACGAGCAGTACTTC. Its protein product is CGDSRGCYEQYF.

The table lists this clone with a few counts. The chain recombines TRBV4-1 with TRBJ2-7; D might be TRBD1 (6 bases). V dropped 4 bases and J dropped 1 base, with 14 bases sitting between them. The CDR3 consists of 15 residues. CDR1 and CDR2 from the germline V gene are MGHRA and YSYEKL. The CDR3 region is CASSLQRTVSYEQYF. CDR3 coding DNA: TGCGCCAGCAGCCTCCAGCGGACAGTATCCTACGAGCAGTACTTC.